This TCR beta chain appears in the sequencing data of a study of cytomegalovirus exposure and HLA in healthy donors. General study results and limits: The authors enumerated 150 to 200 TCR beta chains as linked to cytomegalovirus.

Germline V gives CDR1 SGHNT, CDR2 YENEEA. V was trimmed by 1 base and J by 4 bases, leaving 11 bases between them. This CDR3 comprises 14 residues. As regards this clone: Its antigen is still unknown.

The data were produced by immunoSEQ multiplex PCR, yet TCRdb's version contains in-frame clones alone and is incomplete. The profile shows about 75,000 clones, around 81% of them singletons. The gene calls are TRBV11-3 and TRBJ2-7; D is ambiguous. Sequencing was done on a sample of PBMCs. The receptor comes from a young man in good health and CMV-seronegative. This CDR3 is CASSLAGYGYEQYF. In DNA form, the CDR3 reads TGTGCCAGCAGCTTAGCCGGGTACGGATACGAGCAGTACTTC.